This T cell receptor beta chain was recorded in a study of read filtering for tumor transcriptome and immune sequencing. The overall study: Mean patient age was 65.9 years, range roughly 40 to 85; around 17 male, roughly 14 female. Revised staging placed about 8 patients in R-ISS I, 15 to 20 in II, over 5 in III. TCR-mapped reads were about 4.05 to 11 million with IR-seq versus roughly 75 to 1,300 with RNA-seq.

From approximately 430 ng of RNA, a library with molecular barcoded alpha/delta and beta/gamma adaptors was made. A single record per CDR3 protein comes from TCRdb applying MiXCR to the reads. The data show fewer than 100,000 distinct CDR3 sequences, roughly 12% seen once. This clonotype was seen many times. Its antigen remains unidentified. Study outcomes and limitations: IR-seq captured clonotypes deeper and more reliably than RNA-seq.

Germline V gives CDR1 SNHLY, CDR2 FYNNEI. V shed 5 bases and J shed 4 bases, with 15 bases lying between them. The CDR3 is 15 residues long. V is TRBV2 and J is TRBJ2-1; D remains unclear. The receptor's source is a donor at least 40 years old with multiple myeloma. The sequenced sample was a population of CD138-negative cells sorted from bone marrow. Here the CDR3 reads CASSLGWSPYNEQFF. For the CDR3, the DNA is TGTGCCAGCAGTCTAGGGTGGAGTCCGTACAATGAGCAGTTCTTC. Supplemented by reference TRBV2 and TRBJ2-1, the full variable domain reads EPEVTQTPSHQVTQMGQEVILRCVPISNHLYFYWYRQILGQKVEFLVSFYNNEISEKSEIFDDQFSVERPDGSNFTLKIRSTKLEDSAMYFCASSLGWSPYNEQFFGPGTRLTVL.